Listed below are T cell receptor beta chains from one sample, sequenced in a study of T cell responses to AZD1222 COVID-19 vaccine. Using immunoSEQ multiplex PCR, the repertoire was profiled, and TCRdb retains in-frame clones only, with some absent. The table records more than 130,000 clones, 90% of them present only once. This sample comprised peripheral blood, obtained on day 0 of AZD1222 vaccination. The receptor source for this set is an adult in good health. The CDR3 runs from the conserved cysteine through the conserved F or W. D genes are given only for firm matches. Some rows have no size entry. The others give once, few or many, or a class for an expanded clone.

>TRBV4-1|.|TRBJ2-5|.
TGCGCCAGCAGCCAGATAGGGCGGGGCCGGGAGACCCAGTACTTC
CASSQIGRGRETQYF
>TRBV24-1|.|TRBJ2-1|.
TGTGCCACCAGTGATTCTGGGCCCCCATTTCCGCAGTTCTTC
CATSDSGPPFPQFF
>TRBV2|once|TRBJ2-7|TRBD1
TGTGCCAGCAGCACCGGGGGACAGGCCCTCTACGAGCAGTACTTC
CASSTGGQALYEQYF
>TRBV5-6|.|TRBJ2-7|.
TGTGCCAGCAGAAGATCCCCGATAGGCCACTACGAGCAGTACTTC
CASRRSPIGHYEQYF
>TRBV5-8|.|TRBJ2-7|.
TGTGCCAGCAGCTTTGGCAGGTTAGGTAGGCACGACTACGAGCAGTACTTC
CASSFGRLGRHDYEQYF
>TRBV9|.|TRBJ2-1|.
TGTGCCAGCAGCGTAGTAGGGGTAGGCGGCGCTGAGCAGTTCTTC
CASSVVGVGGAEQFF
>TRBV2|.|TRBJ1-5|.
TGTGCCAGCAGCCGGTCGATTGGCAGCAATCAGCCCCAGCATTTT
CASSRSIGSNQPQHF
>TRBV11-3|.|TRBJ1-1|.
TGTGCCAGCAGCTTATTTTTGGGGGTGAACACTGAAGCTTTCTTT
CASSLFLGVNTEAFF
>TRBV19|.|TRBJ1-2|.
TGTGCCAGTAGTATAAGGGCCCCCGGACAGTCTAACTATGGCTACACCTTC
CASSIRAPGQSNYGYTF
>TRBV9|.|TRBJ2-2|TRBD1
TGTGCCAGCAGCGCCCGGGACAGGGGGCCCGTTTTAACCGGGGAGCTGTTTTTT
CASSARDRGPVLTGELFF